This entry concerns a single TCR beta chain. V gave up 3 bases and J gave up 10 bases; unmatched junction bases: 8. The CDR3 is 13 residues long. CDR1 is SGHVS and CDR2 is FQNEAQ in the germline V gene. Original processing notes: Cell counts per sample came from amplifying reference gene primers. Profiled with immunoSEQ multiplex PCR; TCRdb holds only in-frame clones, not every one. For V, J and clone size, that table is used; D and trimming come from the DNA. This sample has about 140,000 clones, with 87% found just once. The data derive from a study of blood T cell repertoires in COVID-19. Study-wide context: COVID-19 samples, acute and convalescent, were from the United States, Italy and Spain. PBMCs, B-cell-depleted T cells, or T cells provided the cDNA or gDNA that made up the material.

The chain uses TRBV7-8 and TRBJ1-1; TRBD1 agrees at 7 bases. This TCR was recovered from a middle-aged man with active COVID-19. Sequencing was performed on peripheral blood. In nucleotides, the CDR3 is TGTGCCAGCAGCTTTGACAGGGAAGGCAGAGCTTTCTTT. Its translation is CASSFDREGRAFF.